These T cell receptor beta chains were read from a single sample in a study of cytomegalovirus exposure and HLA in healthy donors. The repertoire was sequenced with immunoSEQ multiplex PCR; TCRdb's copy has only in-frame clones and lacks some. In the table there are about 200,000 clones, roughly 77% of which are singletons. The sample comprised PBMCs. The source of these receptors is a man aged 40-50 years in good health and CMV-seropositive. Both conserved end residues are part of each CDR3. Fields, in order: CDR3 DNA, CDR3 protein, D gene, V gene, clone size, J gene. A D gene is named only where the DNA matches it firmly. Only part of the rows carry a size: once, few, many, or a class if the clone is expanded.

TGTGCCAGCAGTTTAGGGCCCCCCTACGAGCAGTACTTC CASSLGPPYEQYF NA TRBV27 NA TRBJ2-7
TGTGCCATCAGCCCCAGGGGGCCGGACACTGAAGCTTTCTTT CAISPRGPDTEAFF TRBD1 TRBV6-1 NA TRBJ1-1
TGCGCCAGCAGTGATCGAGTAGCGGGGGATGAGACCCAGTACTTC CASSDRVAGDETQYF TRBD2 TRBV10-2 NA TRBJ2-5
TGTGCTAGTGGTTTTCGGGGAGGGGAGACCCAGTACTTC CASGFRGGETQYF TRBD2 TRBV12-5 NA TRBJ2-5
TGCGCCAGCAGCCCCGGTCAGGGAAGGAACGAGCAGTACTTC CASSPGQGRNEQYF NA TRBV4-1 NA TRBJ2-7
TGTTCCAGCAGCTTAATCAGGGATTTGACAGAGACCCAGTACTTC CSSSLIRDLTETQYF NA TRBV7-9 NA TRBJ2-5
TGTGCCAGCAGTTACTCGATTATCGGGGGGCACTACGGGCAGTACTTC CASSYSIIGGHYGQYF NA TRBV6-8 NA TRBJ2-7
TGTGCCAGCAGTGAAGAGGACAGGGTTATCTACGAGCAGTACTTC CASSEEDRVIYEQYF TRBD1 TRBV6-1 NA TRBJ2-7
TGTGCCAGCAGCCCTAGTTCCAGGGACAGGGGGCGCCGAGGCTACACCTTC CASSPSSRDRGRRGYTF TRBD1 TRBV7-2 NA TRBJ1-2
TGCGCCAGCAGCCCTCAACTAGGAGAGACCCAGTACTTC CASSPQLGETQYF NA TRBV5-1 NA TRBJ2-5
TGTGCCAGCAGCCTGACAGATCAACCCCAGCATTTT CASSLTDQPQHF NA TRBV7-9 NA TRBJ1-5
TGCGCCAGCAGCCAAGGACTAGCGGGGGGGGGTGTCCAGTACTTC CASSQGLAGGGVQYF TRBD2 TRBV4-1 few TRBJ2-5
TGCGCCAGCAGCTTAGAAGGGGGCTCACCCCTCCACTTT CASSLEGGSPLHF TRBD1 TRBV5-1 NA TRBJ1-6
TGTGCCAGCAGTGTTATGGAGGGGGCCAGCAATCAGCCCCAGCATTTT CASSVMEGASNQPQHF TRBD1 TRBV6-1 NA TRBJ1-5
TGTGCCAGCAGCCAAGGGACAGGGTCGTATCAGCCCCAGCATTTT CASSQGTGSYQPQHF TRBD1 TRBV7-2 NA TRBJ1-5
TGTGCCAGCAGTGACTCTTCTACTAGCGGGAGTGTGGATACGCAGTATTTT CASSDSSTSGSVDTQYF TRBD2 TRBV2 NA TRBJ2-3
TGCGCCAGCAGCTTGGTGGGGAGCGGGAGCGGTGCAGATACGCAGTATTTT CASSLVGSGSGADTQYF TRBD2 TRBV5-1 NA TRBJ2-3
TGTGCCAGCAGCACCACAGGGCGCAGAGGGGAGACCCAGTACTTC CASSTTGRRGETQYF NA TRBV28 NA TRBJ2-5
TGTGCCAGCAGTCCAACTAGCGGGAGAACCCCCGGGGAGCTGTTTTTT CASSPTSGRTPGELFF TRBD2 TRBV27 NA TRBJ2-2
TGTGCCAGCAGCTCAAGGACATCGGATGAAAAACTGTTTTTT CASSSRTSDEKLFF NA TRBV7-9 NA TRBJ1-4
TGTGCCAGCAGTTACTCGAGAACAGGGCCTGGAAACACCATATATTTT CASSYSRTGPGNTIYF NA TRBV6-5 NA TRBJ1-3
TGCGCCAGCAGCCAATATCGACAGGGCTTCTCCTACGAGCAGTACTTC CASSQYRQGFSYEQYF TRBD1 TRBV4-3 NA TRBJ2-7
TGTGCCAGCAGCCCGGGGACAGAGATCACCGGGGAGCTGTTTTTT CASSPGTEITGELFF TRBD1 TRBV27 NA TRBJ2-2
TGCAGCGTGCCGGGACAGAACACCGGGGAGCTGTTTTTT CSVPGQNTGELFF NA TRBV29-1 NA TRBJ2-2
TGCGCCAGCAGCTTGTCGGGCGGGGGCGCGACTAATGAAAAACTGTTTTTT CASSLSGGGATNEKLFF NA TRBV5-1 NA TRBJ1-4
TGTGCCAGCAGCGGGGGGGGGAGACATGGCTACACCTTC CASSGGGRHGYTF NA TRBV6-1 NA TRBJ1-2
TGTGCCAGCAGTTACTCGAGTAACAGCCCCTCCTACGAGCAGTACTTC CASSYSSNSPSYEQYF NA TRBV6-5 NA TRBJ2-7
TGTGCCAGCAACCCGGGACAGGGAAACACTGAAGCTTTCTTT CASNPGQGNTEAFF TRBD1 TRBV25-1 few TRBJ1-1
TGTGCCAGCAGTACCGGGACTGAATTGAATGAGCAGTTCTTC CASSTGTELNEQFF NA TRBV6-5 NA TRBJ2-1
TGTGCCAGCAGCCTCATGACTAGCGGGAACACAGATACGCAGTATTTT CASSLMTSGNTDTQYF TRBD2 TRBV11-2 NA TRBJ2-3
TGTGCCAGCAGCTTAGGGGCAGCCTTCAATACGCAGTATTTT CASSLGAAFNTQYF NA TRBV7-3 NA TRBJ2-3
TGTGCCAGCAGCCCTGATCTGGACAGCCGGGAGCTGTTTTTT CASSPDLDSRELFF NA TRBV6-4 NA TRBJ2-2
TGTGCCAGCAGCTCAGGGTTTGGCAATCAGCCCCAGCATTTT CASSSGFGNQPQHF NA TRBV9 NA TRBJ1-5
TGTGCCAGTAGTATTAAGTCCACAGGGGGTATCTACGAGCAGTACTTC CASSIKSTGGIYEQYF TRBD1 TRBV19 NA TRBJ2-7
TGCGCCAGCAGCAACGTGGACAGCATAAACACCGGGGAGCTGTTTTTT CASSNVDSINTGELFF NA TRBV5-1 NA TRBJ2-2
TGCAGTGGACAGAACTTAGAAAAACTGTTTTTT CSGQNLEKLFF NA TRBV20-1 few TRBJ1-4
TGTGCCAGCAGTTGGGAGCGGGGTTCGTACAATGAGCAGTTCTTC CASSWERGSYNEQFF TRBD2 TRBV6-1 NA TRBJ2-1
TGTGCCAGCAGCTTAGGCACTCTAGCGGGGGTTGATACGCAGTATTTT CASSLGTLAGVDTQYF TRBD2 TRBV11-2 NA TRBJ2-3
TGTGCCAGCAGCTTAGGGGTGAAAGCCGGGACTAGCTACGAGCAGTACTTC CASSLGVKAGTSYEQYF TRBD2 TRBV11-2 NA TRBJ2-7
TGTGCCAGCAGCGTAGATGGACATATCAATCAGCCCCAGCATTTT CASSVDGHINQPQHF NA TRBV9 NA TRBJ1-5
TGTGCCAGTAGTATAGGGAGGGGGCGCGACGAGCAGTACTTC CASSIGRGRDEQYF NA TRBV19 once TRBJ2-7
TGTGCCATCAGTGAGTTTGCCGGACAGGGTTATGGCTACACCTTC CAISEFAGQGYGYTF TRBD1 TRBV10-3 NA TRBJ1-2
TGTGCCAGTAGTATGGTCGACAGAGAATATGGCTACACCTTC CASSMVDREYGYTF NA TRBV19 NA TRBJ1-2
TGCGCCAGCAGCCCCCCCGGAGCGGAGACCCAGTACTTC CASSPPGAETQYF NA TRBV4-1 NA TRBJ2-5
TGTGCCAGCAGTTGGGACAGCTCCTACGAGCAGTACTTC CASSWDSSYEQYF TRBD1 TRBV2 NA TRBJ2-7
TGTGCCAGCAGTCCGGGAACTAGCGGCCAAGAGACCCAGTACTTC CASSPGTSGQETQYF TRBD2 TRBV28 NA TRBJ2-5
TGTGCCAGCAGCAGGCGGGAGGGCCAGAGGGGGAATGAGCAGTTCTTC CASSRREGQRGNEQFF TRBD2 TRBV9 once TRBJ2-1
TGTGCCAGCAGCCACGACCCTGGACAGGGGGAAGGCTACACCTTC CASSHDPGQGEGYTF TRBD1 TRBV6-5 NA TRBJ1-2
TGTGCCAGCAGCCTAGGTGGCTTGCCTTCACCCCTCCACTTT CASSLGGLPSPLHF NA TRBV6-1 NA TRBJ1-6
TGCGCCAGCAGCTTGGGGGGCGGCTCAAATGAAAAACTGTTTTTT CASSLGGGSNEKLFF NA TRBV5-1 NA TRBJ1-4
TGTGCCAGCAGTGAAGAGGGGAATTTCTACGAGCAGTACTTC CASSEEGNFYEQYF NA TRBV6-1 NA TRBJ2-7
TGTGCCAGCTCACCACCCGCCCTAGCGGGGGGGCACGGGCAGTTCTTC CASSPPALAGGHGQFF TRBD2 TRBV18 NA TRBJ2-1
TGTGCCAGCTCACCACTTCCAACAGGGTCTAATGAAAAACTGTTTTTT CASSPLPTGSNEKLFF NA TRBV18 NA TRBJ1-4
TGTGCCAGCAGCCAAAGGACACAGTACGAGCAGTACTTC CASSQRTQYEQYF NA TRBV14 once TRBJ2-7
TGTGCCAGCTCACCACCTACAGGGCCCCATCTTGGCTACACCTTC CASSPPTGPHLGYTF NA TRBV18 once TRBJ1-2
TGTGCCAGCAGTTTAGGGGGCTTTCGCACAGATACGCAGTATTTT CASSLGGFRTDTQYF NA TRBV27 NA TRBJ2-3
TGTGCCAGCAGGGGACTGGGGAATTCACCCCTCCACTTT CASRGLGNSPLHF NA TRBV2 NA TRBJ1-6
TGTGCCAGCAGTGTCGGGACTTTTGATACGCAGTATTTT CASSVGTFDTQYF NA TRBV6-1 NA TRBJ2-3
TGCAGCGTACTTAAGCGGACAGACTCCTACAATGAGCAGTTCTTC CSVLKRTDSYNEQFF NA TRBV29-1 NA TRBJ2-1